These 5 T cell receptor beta chains share one sample of origin, sequenced in a study of blood T cells in healthy people across ages. Alongside a J-beta primer mix, a sample-barcoded 5' primer served in a second PCR lasting roughly 7 to 11 cycles. One entry per CDR3 protein, called by TCRdb with MiXCR from the 5' RACE reads. The sample carries 850,000 to 1,000,000 distinct CDR3 sequences, roughly 50% recorded once. Sequenced: blood. These TCRs come from a man aged 25 to 45 in good health.

The V gene is TRBV15, the J gene TRBJ1-4, with D unclear. Germline V gene data show CDR1 as LNHNV and CDR2 as YYDKDF (reference sequence). This CDR3 is built from 16 residues. The ends were cut back, 1 base at V and 0 bases at J, with 9 bases in the middle. The CDR3 is CATSRVPATTNEKLFF. DNA for the CDR3: TGTGCCACCAGCAGAGTGCCGGCGACAACTAATGAAAAACTGTTTTTT.

In its sample, this clonotype was seen a few times. The rearrangement joins TRBV2 to TRBJ2-6; perhaps TRBD1 as D (6 bases). Trimming removed 2 bases at V and 0 bases at J, with 20 bases between. Germline CDR1 SNHLY, CDR2 FYNNEI. The CDR3 sequence is 20 residues long. The CDR3 region is CASSERQASTFSSGANVLTF. The CDR3 DNA is TGTGCCAGCAGTGAAAGACAGGCATCCACATTCAGCTCTGGGGCCAACGTCCTGACTTTC. The full variable domain, rest sourced from reference TRBV2 and TRBJ2-6, is EPEVTQTPSHQVTQMGQEVILRCVPISNHLYFYWYRQILGQKVEFLVSFYNNEISEKSEIFDDQFSVERPDGSNFTLKIRSTKLEDSAMYFCASSERQASTFSSGANVLTFGAGSRLTVL.

A word on this clonotype: A junction end diverges from the germline sequence, so it may reflect a read error. The chain links TRBV20-1 to TRBJ1-5, with D possibly being TRBD1 (6 bases). CDR1 DFQATT and CDR2 SNEGSKA come from the germline V gene (reference sequence). CDR3 size: 14 residues. CDR3 protein: CSARARGGNQPQHF. Written as DNA, the CDR3 is TGCAGTGCTAGAGCCAGGGGTGGCAACCAGCCCCAGCATTTT.

The chain couples TRBV10-2 to TRBJ2-1; no reliable D call. Germline-derived CDR1 and CDR2 are WSHSY and SAAADI. The CDR3 covers 16 residues. The V gene lost 0 bases and the J gene lost 1 base, with 10 bases spanning the gap. CDR3 loop: CASSESILVSYNEQFF. CDR3 sequence (DNA): TGCGCCAGCAGTGAGTCGATATTAGTTTCCTACAATGAGCAGTTCTTC.

This clonotype was seen only a few times. The chain employs TRBV2 and TRBJ2-4; 11 bases match TRBD2. Germline lookup yields CDR1 SNHLY and CDR2 FYNNEI. The CDR3 length is 17 residues. The junction had 14 bases not matched to a gene; V was cut back by 7 bases and J by 6 bases. For the CDR3, the DNA is TGTGCCAGCAACCAATTAAGACTAGCGGGGCGGGGAAACATTCAGTACTTC. Translating it yields CASNQLRLAGRGNIQYF.